Sequencing of this TCR beta chain was carried out in a study of PD-1 blockade in classical Hodgkin lymphoma. Data came from immunoSEQ multiplex PCR; TCRdb stores just in-frame clones and leaves some out. The sample contains 43,000 or so clones, roughly 73% of which appear only once. The time point: cycle 4 day 1 (C4D1), after six to seven weeks of nivolumab. In every patient, relapse followed autologous stem cell transplantation, while exposure to brentuximab vedotin differed. Per the germline V gene, CDR1 is SQVTM and CDR2 is ANQGSEA. V gave up 2 bases and J gave up 8 bases, with 12 bases separating them. The CDR3 runs 12 residues.

This material consisted of peripheral blood mononuclear cells (PBMCs), taken before the fourth cycle of nivolumab. The V gene is TRBV29-1, the J gene TRBJ1-1; TRBD1 is a possible D gene (6 bases). The TCR comes from a human donor with classical Hodgkin lymphoma. The CDR3 sequence is CSVEMTGREAFF. CDR3 DNA: TGCAGCGTTGAAATGACAGGAAGAGAAGCTTTCTTT.